A selection of T cell receptor beta chains follows, all from one sample in a study of blood T cells in healthy people across ages. TCRdb fed the 5' RACE reads into MiXCR, producing one record per CDR3 protein. The sample has 650,000 to 1,000,000 distinct CDR3 sequences, around 50% seen once; the top ten hold roughly 18%. Sequenced sample: blood. All receptors come from a man at least 80 years old in good health. Each CDR3 is given with its conserved first and last residue. The order of the fields is D gene, J gene, clone size, V gene, CDR3 protein, CDR3 DNA. A D gene is named only where the DNA matches it firmly. The size of a clone is reported for some rows only, either as once, few or many, or as a class for expanded clones.

D gene: .; J gene: TRBJ1-6; clone size: .; V gene: TRBV7-2; CDR3 protein: CASRPLNSPLHF; CDR3 DNA: TGTGCCAGCAGGCCCCTAAATTCACCCCTCCACTTT
D gene: .; J gene: TRBJ1-1; clone size: .; V gene: TRBV5-5; CDR3 protein: CASSWAASVSTEAFF; CDR3 DNA: TGTGCCAGCAGCTGGGCTGCGAGTGTAAGCACTGAAGCTTTCTTT
D gene: TRBD1; J gene: TRBJ2-5; clone size: many; V gene: TRBV5-1; CDR3 protein: CASSIEDRDGKTQYF; CDR3 DNA: TGCGCCAGCAGCATCGAAGACAGGGACGGGAAGACCCAGTACTTC
D gene: .; J gene: TRBJ2-4; clone size: .; V gene: TRBV4-3; CDR3 protein: CASSQDISVPVQYF; CDR3 DNA: TGCGCCAGCAGCCAAGATATTTCGGTGCCAGTTCAGTACTTC
D gene: TRBD1; J gene: TRBJ2-7; clone size: few; V gene: TRBV5-1; CDR3 protein: CASSSGQGARSSYEQYF; CDR3 DNA: TGCGCCAGCAGCTCCGGACAGGGGGCTAGGAGCTCCTACGAGCAGTACTTC
D gene: .; J gene: TRBJ2-4; clone size: .; V gene: TRBV2; CDR3 protein: CASSERGTEAKNIQYF; CDR3 DNA: TGTGCCAGCAGTGAGAGGGGTACCGAGGCCAAAAACATTCAGTACTTC
D gene: .; J gene: TRBJ2-1; clone size: few; V gene: TRBV7-2; CDR3 protein: CASSLVNGMGYNEQFF; CDR3 DNA: TGTGCCAGCAGCTTAGTAAACGGGATGGGCTACAATGAGCAGTTCTTC
D gene: .; J gene: TRBJ2-1; clone size: few; V gene: TRBV5-6; CDR3 protein: CASRQASKSSYNEQFF; CDR3 DNA: TGTGCCAGCAGGCAGGCAAGTAAGAGCTCCTACAATGAGCAGTTCTTC
D gene: .; J gene: TRBJ2-7; clone size: .; V gene: TRBV19; CDR3 protein: CASSIEGPSTYYEQYF; CDR3 DNA: TGTGCCAGTAGTATAGAAGGTCCTAGTACCTACTACGAGCAGTACTTC
D gene: .; J gene: TRBJ2-7; clone size: few; V gene: TRBV15; CDR3 protein: CATSGNIGGLEQYF; CDR3 DNA: TGTGCCACCAGCGGAAATATTGGGGGCCTCGAGCAGTACTTC
D gene: .; J gene: TRBJ2-3; clone size: .; V gene: TRBV10-3; CDR3 protein: CAISWADTQYF; CDR3 DNA: TGTGCCATCAGCTGGGCAGATACGCAGTATTTT
D gene: TRBD2; J gene: TRBJ2-7; clone size: .; V gene: TRBV12-3/TRBV12-4; CDR3 protein: CASSHSSGRAHEQYF; CDR3 DNA: TGTGCCAGCAGTCACTCTAGCGGGAGGGCCCACGAGCAGTACTTC
D gene: .; J gene: TRBJ1-1; clone size: .; V gene: TRBV20-1; CDR3 protein: CSASRQENTEAFF; CDR3 DNA: TGCAGTGCTAGCAGACAGGAGAACACTGAAGCTTTCTTT
D gene: .; J gene: TRBJ2-6; clone size: few; V gene: TRBV30; CDR3 protein: CAWTRAGANVLTF; CDR3 DNA: TGTGCCTGGACCAGGGCTGGGGCCAACGTCCTGACTTTC
D gene: .; J gene: TRBJ2-7; clone size: .; V gene: TRBV6-5; CDR3 protein: CASSYWAHGTALHEQYF; CDR3 DNA: TGTGCCAGCAGTTACTGGGCGCACGGGACGGCCCTCCACGAGCAGTACTTC
D gene: .; J gene: TRBJ2-1; clone size: .; V gene: TRBV12-3/TRBV12-4; CDR3 protein: CASSLWGAVVNEQFF; CDR3 DNA: TGTGCCAGCAGTTTATGGGGGGCTGTGGTAAATGAGCAGTTCTTC
D gene: .; J gene: TRBJ2-7; clone size: .; V gene: TRBV20-1; CDR3 protein: CSARADYEQYF; CDR3 DNA: TGCAGTGCTAGGGCAGACTACGAGCAGTACTTC
D gene: TRBD2; J gene: TRBJ2-1; clone size: few; V gene: TRBV24-1; CDR3 protein: CATSDPPREERFF; CDR3 DNA: TGTGCCACCAGTGACCCCCCTCGGGAGGAACGGTTCTTC
D gene: .; J gene: TRBJ2-3; clone size: .; V gene: TRBV13; CDR3 protein: CASSDPGRGADTQYF; CDR3 DNA: TGTGCCAGCAGCGACCCAGGCAGGGGGGCAGATACGCAGTATTTT
D gene: .; J gene: TRBJ1-1; clone size: once; V gene: TRBV20-1; CDR3 protein: CSARRSGAEAFF; CDR3 DNA: TGCAGTGCTAGGCGGTCAGGGGCTGAAGCTTTCTTT
D gene: TRBD2; J gene: TRBJ2-3; clone size: .; V gene: TRBV10-3; CDR3 protein: CAIRTSGSNTDTQYF; CDR3 DNA: TGTGCCATCAGAACTAGCGGATCTAACACAGATACGCAGTATTTT
D gene: TRBD1; J gene: TRBJ2-5; clone size: .; V gene: TRBV10-3; CDR3 protein: CAISESTGAQETQYF; CDR3 DNA: TGTGCCATCAGTGAGTCGACAGGGGCTCAAGAGACCCAGTACTTC
D gene: TRBD2; J gene: TRBJ2-5; clone size: .; V gene: TRBV7-3; CDR3 protein: CASRRTSGPQETQYF; CDR3 DNA: TGTGCCAGCAGACGTACTAGCGGCCCCCAAGAGACCCAGTACTTC
D gene: .; J gene: TRBJ1-1; clone size: .; V gene: TRBV12-5; CDR3 protein: CASGLGYTEAFF; CDR3 DNA: TGTGCTAGTGGTTTGGGCTACACTGAAGCTTTCTTT
D gene: .; J gene: TRBJ2-7; clone size: .; V gene: TRBV6-1; CDR3 protein: CASYDLGYEQYF; CDR3 DNA: TGTGCCAGTTATGATCTCGGTTACGAGCAGTACTTC
D gene: TRBD2; J gene: TRBJ2-7; clone size: .; V gene: TRBV20-1; CDR3 protein: CSAPGGSGPEQYF; CDR3 DNA: TGCAGTGCCCCTGGCGGGAGTGGCCCCGAGCAGTACTTC
D gene: TRBD2; J gene: TRBJ2-5; clone size: .; V gene: TRBV5-1; CDR3 protein: CASSFGPAGVGETQYF; CDR3 DNA: TGCGCCAGCAGCTTTGGACCGGCGGGGGTAGGCGAGACCCAGTACTTC
D gene: .; J gene: TRBJ2-1; clone size: few; V gene: TRBV6-6; CDR3 protein: CASSYSAGAVNEQFF; CDR3 DNA: TGTGCCAGCAGTTACTCCGCCGGCGCGGTCAATGAGCAGTTCTTC
D gene: TRBD1; J gene: TRBJ1-2; clone size: .; V gene: TRBV7-2; CDR3 protein: CASSRQSHGQGNYGYTF; CDR3 DNA: TGTGCCAGCAGCCGCCAAAGCCACGGACAGGGGAACTATGGCTACACCTTC
D gene: .; J gene: TRBJ2-7; clone size: .; V gene: TRBV20-1; CDR3 protein: CGARDKTTEQYF; CDR3 DNA: TGCGGTGCTAGAGATAAGACAACGGAGCAGTACTTC
D gene: TRBD2; J gene: TRBJ2-3; clone size: once; V gene: TRBV18; CDR3 protein: CASSPLAGGASTDTQYF; CDR3 DNA: TGTGCCAGCTCACCACTAGCGGGAGGGGCTAGCACAGATACGCAGTATTTT
D gene: .; J gene: TRBJ2-5; clone size: .; V gene: TRBV2; CDR3 protein: CASGRDTQETQYF; CDR3 DNA: TGTGCCAGCGGCCGGGACACTCAAGAGACCCAGTACTTC
D gene: TRBD2; J gene: TRBJ2-5; clone size: few; V gene: TRBV12-3/TRBV12-4; CDR3 protein: CASSPGGREPIKETQYF; CDR3 DNA: TGTGCCAGCAGTCCCGGTGGGCGGGAGCCGATAAAAGAGACCCAGTACTTC
D gene: .; J gene: TRBJ1-5; clone size: .; V gene: TRBV5-1; CDR3 protein: CASSRDDSSNQPQHF; CDR3 DNA: TGCGCCAGCAGCAGGGACGACAGCAGCAATCAGCCCCAGCATTTT
D gene: .; J gene: TRBJ2-1; clone size: .; V gene: TRBV4-3; CDR3 protein: CASGVFASRDRDEQFF; CDR3 DNA: TGCGCCAGCGGAGTCTTCGCTAGCAGGGATAGAGATGAGCAGTTCTTC
D gene: .; J gene: TRBJ2-6; clone size: few; V gene: TRBV20-1; CDR3 protein: CSARSGRTFSGANVLTF; CDR3 DNA: TGCAGTGCTAGAAGTGGTCGCACCTTCTCTGGGGCCAACGTCCTGACTTTC
D gene: .; J gene: TRBJ1-1; clone size: few; V gene: TRBV2; CDR3 protein: CASKVNTEAFF; CDR3 DNA: TGTGCCAGCAAAGTGAACACTGAAGCTTTCTTT
D gene: .; J gene: TRBJ1-1; clone size: .; V gene: TRBV7-2; CDR3 protein: CASSLFVGETEAFF; CDR3 DNA: TGTGCCAGCAGCTTATTCGTAGGGGAAACTGAAGCTTTCTTT
D gene: TRBD2; J gene: TRBJ2-3; clone size: once; V gene: TRBV7-3; CDR3 protein: CASSSRTSGRAGDTQYF; CDR3 DNA: TGTGCCAGCAGCTCCCGGACTAGCGGGAGGGCCGGAGATACGCAGTATTTT
D gene: .; J gene: TRBJ1-1; clone size: few; V gene: TRBV11-2; CDR3 protein: CASSLDFAGVAAFF; CDR3 DNA: TGTGCCAGCAGCTTAGATTTCGCAGGGGTGGCAGCTTTCTTT
D gene: .; J gene: TRBJ2-7; clone size: few; V gene: TRBV20-1; CDR3 protein: CSARAPGGFSYEQYF; CDR3 DNA: TGCAGTGCTAGGGCCCCAGGGGGGTTTAGCTACGAGCAGTACTTC
D gene: TRBD2; J gene: TRBJ2-5; clone size: few; V gene: TRBV20-1; CDR3 protein: CSARDVAGGVSETQYF; CDR3 DNA: TGCAGTGCTAGAGACGTAGCGGGAGGGGTGTCAGAGACCCAGTACTTC
D gene: TRBD1; J gene: TRBJ2-1; clone size: few; V gene: TRBV20-1; CDR3 protein: CSAPRPRQGAYNEQFF; CDR3 DNA: TGCAGTGCTCCCCGCCCGAGACAGGGGGCCTACAATGAGCAGTTCTTC
D gene: TRBD1; J gene: TRBJ1-6; clone size: few; V gene: TRBV7-2; CDR3 protein: CASSIWTGGGNNSPLHF; CDR3 DNA: TGTGCCAGCAGCATTTGGACAGGGGGCGGGAATAATTCACCCCTCCACTTT
D gene: .; J gene: TRBJ2-1; clone size: .; V gene: TRBV30; CDR3 protein: CAWSGLTREGETQFF; CDR3 DNA: TGTGCCTGGAGTGGACTCACACGAGAGGGGGAGACCCAGTTCTTC
D gene: TRBD2; J gene: TRBJ2-1; clone size: few; V gene: TRBV30; CDR3 protein: CAWSVLEREGKQFF; CDR3 DNA: TGTGCCTGGAGTGTACTAGAGCGGGAGGGTAAGCAGTTCTTC
D gene: .; J gene: TRBJ2-7; clone size: .; V gene: TRBV9; CDR3 protein: CASSPSTGAYEQYF; CDR3 DNA: TGTGCCAGCAGTCCGAGCACCGGAGCCTACGAGCAGTACTTC
D gene: .; J gene: TRBJ2-1; clone size: .; V gene: TRBV20-1; CDR3 protein: CSAGRDSAFNEQFF; CDR3 DNA: TGCAGTGCTGGCCGGGACTCTGCTTTTAATGAGCAGTTCTTC
D gene: TRBD2; J gene: TRBJ2-1; clone size: .; V gene: TRBV5-6; CDR3 protein: CASSARTGTSGSVSYNEQFF; CDR3 DNA: TGTGCCAGCAGCGCTAGAACCGGGACTAGCGGGAGTGTCTCCTACAATGAGCAGTTCTTC
D gene: .; J gene: TRBJ2-7; clone size: .; V gene: TRBV11-1; CDR3 protein: CASSYERGGYYEQYF; CDR3 DNA: TGTGCCAGCAGCTACGAGAGGGGGGGATACTACGAGCAGTACTTC
D gene: TRBD1; J gene: TRBJ1-4; clone size: .; V gene: TRBV10-3; CDR3 protein: CAISDPGQGGEKLFF; CDR3 DNA: TGTGCCATCAGTGACCCCGGACAGGGCGGGGAAAAACTGTTTTTT